This T cell receptor (beta chain) was profiled in a study of TIL therapy for anti-PD-1-resistant metastatic lung cancer. About the study: Progressing patients received lymphodepletion, expanded TIL infusion and IL-2.

Time point defined: pre-treatment sample, taken before nivolumab and TIL therapy. Patients were adults with stage 4 NSCLC. With V trimmed by 10 bases and J by 1 base, 6 bases remained unmatched. The CDR3 runs to 14 residues. The germline gives CDR1 ENHRY, CDR2 SYGVKD. To note about this clone: The antigen remains unidentified.

The libraries were made with immunoSEQ v3. The method was immunoSEQ multiplex PCR; TCRdb's version includes in-frame clones alone and lacks a portion of them. The sample holds tens of thousands of clones, just over 70% seen once. Findings of the study overall: Infused TIL clonotypes partially replaced the baseline blood repertoire, then decayed over months. Patients were highly selected, enriched for treatment-naive, never-smoker and oncogene-addicted cases.

This specimen was blood, taken at baseline. The chain combines TRBV10-3 with TRBJ2-3; 9 positions agree with TRBD1. This TCR was recovered from a person aged 25-85 years with non-small cell lung cancer. CDR3 sequence (DNA): TGTGCCACACAGCGGGACAGGGGCACAGATACGCAGTATTTT. This gives the protein CATQRDRGTDTQYF.